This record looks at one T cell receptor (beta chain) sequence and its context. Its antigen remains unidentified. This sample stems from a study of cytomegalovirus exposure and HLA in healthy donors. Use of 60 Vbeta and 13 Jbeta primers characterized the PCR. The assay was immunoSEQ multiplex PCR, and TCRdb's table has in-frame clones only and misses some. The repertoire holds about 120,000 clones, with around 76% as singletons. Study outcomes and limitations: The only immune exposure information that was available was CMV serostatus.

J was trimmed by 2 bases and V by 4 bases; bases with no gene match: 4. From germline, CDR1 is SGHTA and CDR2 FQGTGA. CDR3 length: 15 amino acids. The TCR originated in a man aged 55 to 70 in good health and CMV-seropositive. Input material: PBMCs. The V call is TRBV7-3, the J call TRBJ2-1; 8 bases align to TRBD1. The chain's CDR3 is CASSSGTGPYNEQFF. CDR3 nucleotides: TGTGCCAGCAGCTCGGGGACAGGCCCCTACAATGAGCAGTTCTTC.